This T cell receptor beta chain was captured in a study of T cells in Graves' hyperthyroidism and ophthalmopathy. Turning to the study itself: Peripheral blood was collected at initial diagnosis, before any treatment. Study outcomes and limitations: Blood also held most thyroid clonotypes expanded beyond 0.001.

This clonotype turned up a few times. Its target is unknown. Amplified regions were TCR beta CDR3 sequences from RNA transcripts. A first-round RT-PCR of the TCR CDR3 used the HTBI primer set. MiXCR, run by TCRdb on the multiplex PCR reads, gives a single entry per CDR3 protein. Among hundreds of thousands of distinct CDR3 sequences, around 21% were seen once, and the ten largest hold roughly a third. The TCR originated in a man in his thirties or forties with Graves' ophthalmopathy. The sequencing input was blood.

The CDR3 loop reads CSAPYQNTGELFF. The CDR3 DNA reads TGCAGTGCCCCCTATCAGAACACCGGGGAGCTGTTTTTT. V is TRBV20-1 and J is TRBJ2-2; D is uncertain. V was trimmed by 6 bases and J by 1 base, leaving 9 bases between them. CDR3 size: 13 residues. Germline V gene sequence: CDR1 DFQATT, CDR2 SNEGSKA (reference sequence).